The source of this T cell receptor (beta chain) is a study of blood T cells in healthy people across ages. With a J-beta primer mix and a sample-barcoded 5' primer, a second PCR ran about 6 to 11 cycles. Each CDR3 protein gets one entry after TCRdb re-called the 5' RACE reads with MiXCR. The sample comprises 710,000 or so distinct CDR3 sequences, about 32% of which are singletons, and 15% rests with the top ten. Findings of the study overall: The authors considered diversity estimates from one million T cells to be underestimates.

With 5 bases clipped from V and 2 bases from J, the junction kept 5 bases outside the gene matches. CDR1 is LNHNV, CDR2 YYDKDF, per germline (reference sequence). This CDR3 has 14 residues. Worth noting for this clonotype: Antigen specificity is unknown.

The source is a woman aged 80 or over in good health. The V gene is TRBV15, the J gene TRBJ1-1; 7 nucleotides agree with TRBD1. The sample taken for sequencing was blood. CDR3 sequence reads: CATSGGTVNTEAFF. The CDR3 DNA follows: TGTGCCACCAGCGGAGGGACAGTAAACACTGAAGCTTTCTTT. Using reference TRBV15 and TRBJ1-1 for the parts outside the CDR3, the full variable domain is DAMVIQNPRYQVTQFGKPVTLSCSQTLNHNVMYWYQQKSSQAPKLLFHYYDKDFNNEADTPDNFQSRRPNTSFCFLDIRSPGLGDTAMYLCATSGGTVNTEAFFGQGTRLTVV.